Below are 11 T cell receptor beta chains sequenced from a single sample in a study of T cells in Graves' hyperthyroidism and ophthalmopathy. Template material for amplifying TCR beta CDR3 regions consisted of RNA transcripts. HTBI primers were the set used in a first-round RT-PCR of the TCR CDR3. TCRdb reprocessed the multiplex PCR reads via MiXCR and lists one record per CDR3 protein. The sample carries just under 750,000 distinct CDR3 sequences, around a third recorded once. Sequenced: blood. The receptors shown here come from a woman aged 40 to 49 with Graves' hyperthyroidism.

This clonotype was observed at least ten times. J is TRBJ2-7 and V is TRBV24-1; 10 nucleotides agree with TRBD1. The CDR3 runs 15 residues. CDR1 is KGHDR and CDR2 is SFDVKD in the germline V gene. After removal of 5 bases from V and 7 bases from J, the junction contained 10 bases not matched to a gene. The CDR3 region is CATSAMDRGGEEQYF. The CDR3 bases are TGTGCCACCAGTGCCATGGACAGGGGGGGGGAGGAGCAGTACTTC.

J is TRBJ2-2 and V is TRBV5-1; 7 positions match TRBD2. V was clipped by 0 bases and J by 6 bases; unmatched bases: 5. This CDR3 region has 15 residues. In germline, CDR1 is SGHRS, CDR2 YFSETQ. The CDR3 reads CASSLERTSPGELFF. The CDR3 coding sequence is TGCGCCAGCAGCTTGGAAAGGACTAGTCCCGGGGAGCTGTTTTTT. Combining the CDR3 with reference TRBV5-1 and TRBJ2-2 gives the whole variable domain KAGVTQTPRYLIKTRGQQVTLSCSPISGHRSVSWYQQTPGQGLQFLFEYFSETQRNKGNFPGRFSGRQFSNSRSEMNVSTLELGDSALYLCASSLERTSPGELFFGEGSRLTVL.

This clonotype was counted between two and nine times. The gene calls are TRBV6-5 and TRBJ1-5; D is uncertain. V dropped 4 bases and J dropped 1 base, with 8 bases sitting between them. From germline, CDR1 is MNHEY and CDR2 SVGAGI. The CDR3 is 14 amino acids. The CDR3 bases are TGTGCCAGCAGTTCGTCGTGGAGCAATCAGCCCCAGCATTTT. This codes for CASSSSWSNQPQHF.

This clonotype came up many times. The genes are TRBV7-9 and TRBJ1-4; D remains unclear. The CDR3 loop spans 12 amino acids. Germline V gene data show CDR1 as SEHNR and CDR2 as FQNEAQ (reference sequence). The V and J ends lost 5 bases and 7 bases respectively, with 8 bases between them. The CDR3 DNA reads as TGTGCCAGCAGCCGTCGTGGTGAAAAACTGTTTTTT. As protein: CASSRRGEKLFF.

This chain connects TRBV7-9 to TRBJ2-2; 14 bases fit TRBD2. Germline-derived CDR1 and CDR2 are SEHNR and FQNEAQ (reference sequence). This CDR3 region has 17 residues. With 3 bases clipped from V and 5 bases from J, the junction kept 5 bases outside the gene matches. The CDR3 loop is CASSFGTSGSGTGELFF. As DNA, the CDR3 is TGTGCCAGCAGCTTTGGGACTAGCGGGAGCGGAACCGGGGAGCTGTTTTTT.

This clonotype was seen ten or more times. V usage is TRBV4-3 and J usage is TRBJ2-2; maybe TRBD1 (5 bases). Trimming took off 3 bases at V and 7 bases at J, with 6 bases between the two ends. The CDR3 has 12 residues. In germline, CDR1 is LGHNA, CDR2 YSLEER. In DNA, the CDR3 is TGCGCCAGCAGCCAGCAGGGCGGGGAGCTGTTTTTT. Its translation is CASSQQGGELFF.

V is TRBV29-1 and J is TRBJ1-5; D is unresolved. The V gene lost 8 bases and the J gene lost 4 bases, with 9 bases spanning the gap. The V gene's germline CDR1 is SQVTM and CDR2 ANQGSEA. This CDR3 is 11 amino acids long. The CDR3 DNA reads as TGCAGCTTAACCAGGAATCAGCCCCAGCATTTT. Its protein product is CSLTRNQPQHF. Together with reference TRBV29-1 and TRBJ1-5, the CDR3 gives the full variable domain: SAVISQKPSRDICQRGTSLTIQCQVDSQVTMMFWYRQQPGQSLTLIATANQGSEATYESGFVIDKFPISRPNLTFSTLTVSNMSPEDSSIYLCSLTRNQPQHFGDGTRLSIL.

The table lists this clonotype with a few counts. The rearrangement links TRBV9 to TRBJ2-1, with a tentative D call TRBD2 (7 bases). This CDR3 has 13 amino acids. CDR1 and CDR2 (germline): SGDLS, YYNGEE. V shed 4 bases and J shed 8 bases, with 13 bases lying between them. CDR3 amino acids: CASSRGGGDEQFF. The CDR3 DNA reads as TGTGCCAGCAGCCGGGGCGGGGGCGATGAGCAGTTCTTC. The variable domain in full, completed from reference TRBV9 and TRBJ2-1, reads DSGVTQTPKHLITATGQRVTLRCSPRSGDLSVYWYQQSLDQGLQFLIQYYNGEERAKGNILERFSAQQFPDLHSELNLSSLELGDSALYFCASSRGGGDEQFFGPGTRLTVL.

The genes are TRBV7-2 and TRBJ2-5, with a tentative D call TRBD2 (6 bases). The CDR3 length is 15 residues. Per germline, CDR1 SGHTA and CDR2 FQGNSA. V was shortened by 0 bases and J by 2 bases, with 10 bases between the two germline ends. Written as DNA, the CDR3 is TGTGCCAGCAGCTTAGCCGTAGCGGATCAAGAGACCCAGTACTTC. Residues: CASSLAVADQETQYF.

V and J are TRBV20-1 and TRBJ1-2, with D unresolved. The CDR3 is 13 amino acids. Germline V gene sequence: CDR1 DFQATT, CDR2 SNEGSKA (reference sequence). V dropped 0 bases and J dropped 6 bases, with 11 bases sitting between them. This chain's CDR3 is CSARESRVDGYTF. CDR3 in DNA: TGCAGTGCTAGAGAGTCAAGGGTGGATGGCTACACCTTC.

A remark on this clonotype: A read error may be the cause here, since a much bigger clone is one base away. This chain links TRBV30 with TRBJ2-5; D not certain. Per the germline V gene, CDR1 is GTSNPN and CDR2 is SVGIG (reference sequence). This CDR3 region has 13 residues. V dropped 5 bases and J dropped 0 bases, with 10 bases sitting between them. The CDR3 coding sequence is TGTGCCTGGGCAGACCGGGACCAAGAGACCCAGTACTTC. Its translation: CAWADRDQETQYF.